The next 6 T cell receptor beta chains were all read from a single sample in a study of shared clonotypes between healthy human individuals. The table came from immunoSEQ multiplex PCR; TCRdb's copy has only in-frame clones and leaves some out. The table lists around 1.6 million clones, approximately 98% of them singletons, with about 0.45% in the top ten. Material: naive CD4+ T cells sorted from blood. Subset here: CD45RA+ positively selected. Receptors originate from a man under 40 in good health.

V gene TRBV18 combines with J gene TRBJ2-3; 9 bases align to TRBD1. The CDR3 has 18 residues. Trimming cost V 2 bases and J 2 bases; bases outside gene matches: 11. Germline loops: CDR1 KGHSH, CDR2 LQKENI. In DNA, the CDR3 is TGTGCCAGCTCACCAATCTTTGGACAGGGGAGTTCCACAGATACGCAGTATTTT. Translated, it gives CASSPIFGQGSSTDTQYF.

The chain uses TRBV7-9 and TRBJ2-2, with D perhaps being TRBD1 or TRBD2 (5 bases each). The V end was cut by 5 bases, the J end by 3 bases, with 13 bases between. Germline CDR1 SEHNR, CDR2 FQNEAQ (reference sequence). The CDR3 is 15 amino acids. CDR3 DNA sequence: TGTGCCAGCAGCCCTCGGGGCGGTTACACCGGGGAGCTGTTTTTT. Translated: CASSPRGGYTGELFF. Supplemented by reference TRBV7-9 and TRBJ2-2, the full variable domain reads DTGVSQNPRHKITKRGQNVTFRCDPISEHNRLYWYRQTLGQGPEFLTYFQNEAQLEKSRLLSDRFSAERPKGSFSTLEIQRTEQGDSAMYLCASSPRGGYTGELFFGEGSRLTVL.

J is TRBJ2-1 and V is TRBV19; 10 nucleotides align to TRBD1. Looked up from germline, CDR1 is LNHDA and CDR2 is SQIVND (reference sequence). The V and J ends lost 7 bases and 7 bases, in that order; junction bases with no gene match: 16. CDR3 length equals 17 residues. CDR3 sequence reads: CASTTFAGQGFRNEQFF. Here the CDR3 DNA reads TGTGCCAGTACTACCTTCGCGGGACAGGGGTTTAGGAATGAGCAGTTCTTC.

The rearrangement uses TRBV28 and TRBJ2-7; TRBD1 matches at 12 bases. V shed 2 bases, J shed 9 bases, and the junction held 8 bases outside the gene matches. This CDR3 is 15 amino acids long. In germline, CDR1 is MDHEN, CDR2 SYDVKM. The CDR3 sequence is CASSLPMGQGAVQYF. CDR3 in DNA: TGTGCCAGCAGTTTACCGATGGGACAGGGGGCAGTGCAGTACTTC.

In nucleotides, the CDR3 is TGTGCCATCACGCAAACAGGGGGCCAGAACACTGAAGCTTTCTTT. Protein sequence: CAITQTGGQNTEAFF. This chain links TRBV10-3 with TRBJ1-1, with 9 bases lining up with TRBD1. The length of the CDR3 is 15 residues. Looked up from germline, CDR1 is ENHRY and CDR2 is SYGVKD. The J segment lost 1 base and the V segment lost 7 bases, leaving 7 bases of the junction unmatched.

The chain couples TRBV5-8 to TRBJ2-1; D possibly matches TRBD1 or TRBD2 (7 bases each). Germline values: CDR1 SGHTS, CDR2 YDEGEE. The V end was cut by 1 base, the J end by 3 bases, with 11 bases between. The CDR3 is 15 residues long. The CDR3 loop reads CASSLPGGGYNEQFF. CDR3 DNA sequence: TGTGCCAGCAGCTTGCCAGGGGGGGGCTACAATGAGCAGTTCTTC. Full variable domain (missing parts from reference TRBV5-8 and TRBJ2-1): EAGVTQSPTHLIKTRGQQATLRCSPISGHTSVYWYQQALGLGLQFLLWYDEGEERNRGNFPPRFSGRQFPNYSSELNVNALELEDSALYLCASSLPGGGYNEQFFGPGTRLTVL.